Presented here are 21 T cell receptor beta chains from one specimen sequenced in a study of beta chain features in type 1 diabetes. cDNA synthesis used the whole RNA isolate, giving expressed TCRB sequences. Using immunoSEQ multiplex PCR, the repertoire was profiled, and TCRdb retains in-frame clones only, with some absent. The table records hundreds of thousands of clones, 15% to 19% of them present only once. Sequenced sample: naive CD4+ T cells from blood. The receptors come from a man between 18 and 29 years old in good health.

V is TRBV4-2 and J is TRBJ2-7; TRBD2 matches 7 bases. The germline V gene has CDR1 LGHNA and CDR2 YNFKEQ. Unmatched junction bases numbered 16, after V lost 3 bases and J lost 2 bases. The CDR3 is 18 residues long. The CDR3 is CASSQQSGTQAHAYEQYF. CDR3 coding DNA: TGTGCCAGCAGCCAGCAGAGCGGGACTCAAGCGCATGCCTACGAGCAGTACTTC.

V is TRBV4-3 and J is TRBJ1-2; D may be TRBD1 (5 bases). V lost 2 bases and J 4 bases, leaving 20 bases between the germline ends. Looked up from germline, CDR1 is LGHNA and CDR2 is YSLEER. The CDR3 loop spans 17 amino acids. The CDR3, as DNA: TGCGCCAGCAGCCAATCTCTCTGGACACTCTCCCGCTATGGCTACACCTTC. This translates into CASSQSLWTLSRYGYTF.

This clone was counted between two and nine times. The chain has TRBV9 and TRBJ1-3; D gene uncertain. Germline CDR1 is SGDLS and CDR2 is YYNGEE. The CDR3 covers 15 residues. Trimming took off 0 bases at V and 0 bases at J, with 7 bases between the two ends. DNA of the CDR3: TGTGCCAGCAGCGTAGCCACCTCCTCTGGAAACACCATATATTTT. It is translated as CASSVATSSGNTIYF.

In its sample, this clone was seen a few times. V is TRBV9 and J is TRBJ1-2; no definite D call. This CDR3 spans 14 amino acids. V lost 0 bases and J 8 bases, leaving 14 bases between the germline ends. Germline V lookup: CDR1 SGDLS, CDR2 YYNGEE. CDR3 nucleotides: TGTGCCAGCAGCGTAGTGGAGTCTCCGCAGGGCTACACCTTC. Amino acids: CASSVVESPQGYTF.

This clone was seen more than once but under ten times. The V gene is TRBV29-1, the J gene TRBJ1-1; D unresolved. The CDR3 has 12 amino acids. Germline V gene lookup returns CDR1 SQVTM and CDR2 ANQGSEA. The V end lost 7 bases, the J end lost 6 bases, and 15 bases lay between the germline ends. CDR3 sequence reads: CSASGYSSEAFF. CDR3 DNA sequence: TGCAGCGCTTCGGGTTATTCCTCTGAAGCTTTCTTT.

The genes are TRBV5-1 and TRBJ1-5, with D possibly matching TRBD1 (5 bases). V dropped 4 bases and J dropped 0 bases, with 11 bases sitting between them. The CDR3 loop spans 15 amino acids. Germline V gene lookup returns CDR1 SGHRS and CDR2 YFSETQ. CDR3 DNA: TGCGCCAGCAGCCGGGACGGTAATAGCAATCAGCCCCAGCATTTT. Translated, it gives CASSRDGNSNQPQHF.

This clone was recorded many times. The chain couples TRBV4-3 to TRBJ2-3, with 7 bases identical to TRBD1. This CDR3 contains 14 residues. Trimming took 2 bases from V and 4 from J; bases not matched to a gene: 3. Germline V gene sequence: CDR1 LGHNA, CDR2 YSLEER. The DNA of the CDR3 is TGCGCCAGCAGCCAACCCGACAGGGCAGATACGCAGTATTTT. Its translation: CASSQPDRADTQYF.

This clone was detected only a few times. The chain uses TRBV21-1 and TRBJ2-2; TRBD1 is taken as the D call from the table, unchecked against the DNA. TRBV21-1 corresponds to a pseudogene. CDR3 size: 14 residues. The CDR3 loop is CASSDWGPTGELFF. For the CDR3, the DNA is TGTGCCAGCAGCGACTGGGGGCCCACCGGGGAGCTGTTTTTT.

This clone was detected a few times. The chain has TRBV5-4 and TRBJ2-7; D is undetermined. Trimming cost V 0 bases and J 2 bases, with 6 bases left between them. Germline-derived CDR1 and CDR2 are SGHNT and YYREEE (reference sequence). The CDR3 is 13 residues long. In nucleotides, the CDR3 is TGTGCCAGCAGCTTGGATGGTCCCTACGAGCAGTACTTC. Residues: CASSLDGPYEQYF. Variable domain in full (rest from reference TRBV5-4 and TRBJ2-7): ETGVTQSPTHLIKTRGQQVTLRCSSQSGHNTVSWYQQALGQGPQFIFQYYREEENGRGNFPPRFSGLQFPNYSSELNVNALELDDSALYLCASSLDGPYEQYFGPGTRLTVT.

The sample holds a few counts of this clone. This chain uses TRBV13 with TRBJ2-2, with a possible D match to TRBD1 (6 bases). This CDR3 comprises 16 residues. Germline assignment: CDR1 PRHDT and CDR2 FYEKMQ (reference sequence). The ends were cut back, 2 bases at V and 4 bases at J, with 14 bases in the middle. CDR3 bases: TGTGCCAGCAGCTTACGGACAGCCCTCTCCACCGGGGAGCTGTTTTTT. Translated, it gives CASSLRTALSTGELFF.

This rearrangement joins TRBV7-2 to TRBJ1-2; D is possibly TRBD1 (5 bases). The V gene's germline CDR1 is SGHTA and CDR2 FQGNSA. This CDR3 contains 14 residues. V gave up 4 bases and J gave up 10 bases, with 19 bases separating them. Here the CDR3 reads CASSWGPTPTPYTF. In nucleotides, the CDR3 is TGTGCCAGCAGCTGGGGCCCGACTCCAACTCCCTACACCTTC.

This CDR3 is CASSAEVYSNQPQHF. The CDR3 nucleotides are TGTGCCAGCAGTGCGGAAGTATATAGCAATCAGCCCCAGCATTTT. V is TRBV2 and J is TRBJ1-5; D uncertain. CDR3 length: 15 amino acids. Germline V lookup: CDR1 SNHLY, CDR2 FYNNEI. V lost 4 bases to trimming and J lost 0 bases, with 10 bases between them.

This clone was counted a few times. This sequence joins TRBV30 and TRBJ1-2; D not certain. The CDR3 is made up of 13 amino acids. Germline CDR1 and CDR2: GTSNPN and SVGIG (reference sequence). V was cut by 0 bases and J by 4 bases, with 9 bases left in between. The chain's CDR3 is CAWSVRRAYGYTF. The CDR3 region has the DNA TGTGCCTGGAGTGTACGTAGGGCCTATGGCTACACCTTC.

The genes are TRBV7-9 and TRBJ1-1; 7 bases map to TRBD1. CDR3 length equals 17 residues. From germline, CDR1 is SEHNR and CDR2 FQNEAQ (reference sequence). J was trimmed by 0 bases and V by 2 bases; bases with no gene match: 9. CDR3 bases: TGTGCCAGCAGCTTACCACAGGGGCGGACTTTGAACACTGAAGCTTTCTTT. This encodes CASSLPQGRTLNTEAFF.

This clone occurred a few times. The CDR3 bases are TGTGCCATCAGGGTGGGCTGGCAGGGTGTCTACGAGCAGTACTTC. This gives the protein CAIRVGWQGVYEQYF. The rearrangement uses TRBV10-3 and TRBJ2-7; possible D gene TRBD1, 5 bases. The germline gives CDR1 ENHRY, CDR2 SYGVKD. CDR3 length: 15 amino acids. V was pared by 6 bases and J by 3 bases, with 18 bases between.

In its sample, this clone was seen a few times. V and J are TRBV29-1 and TRBJ2-1; 13 positions match TRBD2. Germline V gene lookup returns CDR1 SQVTM and CDR2 ANQGSEA. The trim removed 6 bases at V and 7 bases at J, leaving 6 bases unmatched. This CDR3 region has 14 residues. For the CDR3, the DNA is TGCAGCGTCCCGACTAGCGGGAGGACGAATGAGCAGTTCTTC. Protein: CSVPTSGRTNEQFF.

The chain combines TRBV7-6 with TRBJ2-5, with D tentatively TRBD1 (6 bases). The CDR3 is made up of 15 amino acids. CDR1 and CDR2 from the germline V gene are SGHVS and FNYEAQ. V dropped 3 bases and J dropped 2 bases, with 13 bases sitting between them. CDR3 amino acids: CASSFIGQPQETQYF. The CDR3 nucleotides are TGTGCCAGCAGCTTTATTGGACAGCCGCAAGAGACCCAGTACTTC. Filled out from reference TRBV7-6 and TRBJ2-5, the complete variable domain reads GAGVSQSPRYKVTKRGQDVALRCDPISGHVSLYWYRQALGQGPEFLTYFNYEAQQDKSGLPNDRFSAERPEGSISTLTIQRTEQRDSAMYRCASSFIGQPQETQYFGPGTRLLVL.

V is TRBV15 and J is TRBJ2-3; D might be TRBD1 (6 bases). The V end lost 5 bases, the J end lost 0 bases, and 12 bases lay between the germline ends. Per germline, CDR1 LNHNV and CDR2 YYDKDF (reference sequence). The CDR3 totals 15 residues. CDR3 in amino acids: CATSGSTGSTDTQYF. CDR3 sequence (DNA): TGTGCCACCAGCGGATCGACAGGTAGCACAGATACGCAGTATTTT.

In nucleotides, the CDR3 is TGTGCCAGTCCGTCTAGCGGGAGGATCCACGAGCAGTACTTC. This translates into CASPSSGRIHEQYF. The V gene is TRBV21-1, the J gene TRBJ2-7; the DNA was not used to check the table's D call, TRBD2. TRBV21-1 is shown as a pseudogene. CDR3 length: 14 amino acids.

This clone was observed a few times. The V and J genes are TRBV19 and TRBJ1-2; D remains unclear. The germline gives CDR1 LNHDA, CDR2 SQIVND (reference sequence). V lost 8 bases and J lost 0, with 7 bases in between. The CDR3 is 12 amino acids. This CDR3 is CASQKANYGYTF. The CDR3 nucleotides read TGTGCCAGTCAGAAAGCTAACTATGGCTACACCTTC.

This clone was observed a handful of times. Other DNA sequences in this sample translate to the same CDR3. This chain connects TRBV30 to TRBJ1-1; a possible D gene is TRBD1 (5 bases). The CDR3 sequence is 14 residues long. V was pared by 3 bases and J by 9 bases, with 20 bases between. CDR1 and CDR2 (germline): GTSNPN, SVGIG (reference sequence). CDR3 in amino acids: CAWRDLKEGRKAFF. CDR3 in DNA: TGTGCCTGGAGGGACCTTAAGGAGGGACGGAAAGCTTTCTTT.